The sequence of this T cell receptor (beta chain) was determined in a study of blood T cells in healthy people across ages. Drawn from each donor were 7.5 to 10 milliliters of peripheral blood. Germline V CDR1 and CDR2: LGHDT, YNNKEL (reference sequence). V dropped 4 bases and J dropped 0 bases, with 10 bases sitting between them. This CDR3 is 16 amino acids long. Through a sample-barcoded 5' primer and a J-beta primer mix, a second PCR was run for roughly 6 to 11 cycles. TCRdb reanalysed the 5' RACE reads using MiXCR and keeps one entry per CDR3 protein. Among about 780,000 distinct CDR3 sequences listed, about 46% were seen once.

This clonotype originated in an elderly man in good health. V and J are TRBV3-1 and TRBJ2-6; D call uncertain. Sequenced input: blood. The CDR3 DNA is TGTGCCAGCAGCCGGTCTAGGAGCTCTGGGGCCAACGTCCTGACTTTC. It encodes CASSRSRSSGANVLTF. Combining the CDR3 with reference TRBV3-1 and TRBJ2-6 gives the whole variable domain DTAVSQTPKYLVTQMGNDKSIKCEQNLGHDTMYWYKQDSKKFLKIMFSYNNKELIINETVPNRFSPKSPDKAHLNLHINSLELGDSAVYFCASSRSRSSGANVLTFGAGSRLTVL.